This T cell receptor (beta chain) was profiled in a study of T cell responses to AZD1222 COVID-19 vaccine. General study points: It was only a handful of AZD1222 recipients who were seropositive at baseline. The repertoires were collected only after the peak T cell response. Most donors were white British, females outnumbered males, and clonal diversity was possibly underestimated.

This clone was counted only a few times. Its specificity is unknown. Clones were sequenced by immunoSEQ multiplex PCR, and TCRdb holds only the in-frame ones, with some missing. Among some 150,000 clones listed, 75% to 90% were seen once. The study pooled second doses at about 4 or about 12 weeks. The CDR3 totals 12 residues. The V and J ends lost 5 bases and 3 bases respectively, with 8 bases between them. Germline assignment: CDR1 GTSNPN and CDR2 SVGIG (reference sequence). Sequencing used peripheral blood, obtained 28 days after the second AZD1222 dose. The chain carries TRBV30 and TRBJ1-5; tentative D call: TRBD1 (5 bases). The TCR sequence derives from an adult who received the AZD1222 COVID-19 vaccine. CDR3 residues: CAWGDPNQPQHF. In DNA form, the CDR3 reads TGTGCCTGGGGGGACCCCAATCAGCCCCAGCATTTT.